This TCR beta chain was observed in a study of blood T cell repertoires in COVID-19. Clones were sequenced by immunoSEQ multiplex PCR, and TCRdb holds only the in-frame ones, with some missing. The repertoire has over 350,000 clones, approximately 90% of them found once; the top ten carry about 1.2%. Self-reported history from a screening survey and questionnaire set each donor's cohort. Donors in Cohort 3 counted as recovered after two negative PCRs, clearance, or symptom resolution. V was shortened by 7 bases and J by 0 bases, with 3 bases between the two germline ends. This CDR3 has 11 amino acids. In germline, CDR1 is LNHDA, CDR2 SQIVND (reference sequence).

The chain joins TRBV19 to TRBJ1-2; D is unclear. Sequences were obtained from PBMCs or T cells enriched from blood (not recorded which). The clonotype was recovered from a woman aged 18-35 years who had recovered from COVID-19. CDR3 sequence reads: CASTTNYGYTF. CDR3 DNA: TGTGCCAGTACAACTAACTATGGCTACACCTTC.